The 18 T cell receptor beta chains in this list originate from one sample, sequenced in a study of T-cell memory formation after mild COVID-19. MiXCR, run by TCRdb on the 5' RACE reads, gives a single entry per CDR3 protein. The table lists a few hundred thousand distinct CDR3 sequences, 15% to 20% of them singletons. The specimen was PBMCs or a T cell subset sorted from them (not recorded which). The receptors stem from a young man who had mild COVID-19 (a few samples of this study predate the infection). Cell type and time point are not known.

This clonotype has a handful of counts. Here the CDR3 reads CASNVQGGETQYF. CDR3 sequence (DNA): TGTGCCAGCAACGTACAGGGAGGGGAGACCCAGTACTTC. V gene TRBV6-6 combines with J gene TRBJ2-5, with TRBD2 as a possible D gene (7 bases). The germline CDR1 and CDR2 sequences are MNHNY and SVGAGI (reference sequence). Trimming pared 7 bases from V and 5 bases from J, leaving 14 bases between. This CDR3 has 13 amino acids.

This clonotype has just a few counts. The chain uses TRBV4-2 and TRBJ2-3; maybe TRBD1 (6 bases). In germline, CDR1 is LGHNA, CDR2 YNFKEQ. The CDR3 contains 15 residues. Trimming left V 1 base short and J 3 bases short, with 11 bases between. CDR3 nucleotides: TGTGCCAGCAGCCAAGGGGCCCAGGGGACAGATACGCAGTATTTT. Its protein is CASSQGAQGTDTQYF.

This clonotype was counted only a few times. The V call is TRBV6-6, the J call TRBJ2-2; D might be TRBD2 (5 bases). Trimming took 0 bases from V and 3 from J, leaving 17 bases between them. This CDR3 comprises 18 residues. Germline V CDR1 and CDR2: MNHNY, SVGAGI (reference sequence). The CDR3 nucleotides read TGTGCCAGCAGTTACTCGATGTCCCGACGGGATGACACCGGGGAGCTGTTTTTT. Translation: CASSYSMSRRDDTGELFF.

This clonotype occurred once. The chain uses TRBV27 and TRBJ2-5; D is perhaps TRBD2 (6 bases). The CDR3 has 15 residues. The ends were cut back, 5 bases at V and 4 bases at J, with 17 bases in the middle. CDR1 and CDR2 from the germline V gene are MNHEY and SMNVEV (reference sequence). CDR3 protein: CASSPTSGVGETQYF. CDR3 nucleotides: TGTGCCAGCAGTCCTACCTCGGGGGTTGGAGAGACCCAGTACTTC.

The chain has TRBV4-1 and TRBJ1-1; D is undetermined. The germline V gene encodes CDR1 MGHRA and CDR2 YSYEKL. CDR3 length equals 15 residues. The V gene lost 4 bases and the J gene lost 2 bases, with 14 bases spanning the gap. The CDR3 is CASSLGNRLNTEAFF. CDR3 nucleotides: TGCGCCAGCAGCCTGGGTAACAGACTTAACACTGAAGCTTTCTTT.

The genes are TRBV5-1 and TRBJ2-1; 8 positions agree with TRBD2. Germline-derived CDR1 and CDR2 are SGHRS and YFSETQ. The CDR3 has 16 residues. V gave up 3 bases and J gave up 6 bases; unmatched junction bases: 11. The CDR3 loop is CASSWRDGGAPNEQFF. CDR3 nucleotides: TGCGCCAGCAGCTGGAGGGACGGGGGGGCCCCCAATGAGCAGTTCTTC.

This clonotype was seen only a few times. The CDR3 region has the DNA TGTGCCAGCAGCCAAGAGGCACAGCGAGCTTTCTTT. Translated, it gives CASSQEAQRAFF. V gene TRBV3-1 combines with J gene TRBJ1-1; D is unclear. The CDR3 contains 12 residues. Germline-derived CDR1 and CDR2 are LGHDT and YNNKEL (reference sequence). Deletions cut 0 bases from V and 10 bases from J, with 9 bases between.

This clonotype showed up just a few times. The rearrangement joins TRBV6-2 or TRBV6-3 to TRBJ2-2; tentative D call: TRBD1 (7 bases). From germline, CDR1 is MNHEY and CDR2 SVGEGT. The CDR3 is 16 residues long. Trimming left V 7 bases short and J 4 bases short, with 19 bases between. CDR3 sequence: CASIPEGAAGTGELFF. In nucleotides, the CDR3 is TGTGCCAGCATCCCCGAGGGGGCAGCGGGCACCGGGGAGCTGTTTTTT.

This clonotype was seen a handful of times. The chain combines TRBV4-1 with TRBJ1-5, with D tentatively TRBD1 (5 bases). The ends were cut back, 3 bases at V and 1 base at J, with 10 bases in the middle. The germline gives CDR1 MGHRA, CDR2 YSYEKL. CDR3 size: 15 residues. CDR3 sequence (DNA): TGCGCCAGCAGCCAGTCGGGGGGGAGCAATCAGCCCCAGCATTTT. This sequence encodes CASSQSGGSNQPQHF.

This clonotype was detected only a few times. This chain connects TRBV29-1 to TRBJ2-1; D ambiguous. The germline gives CDR1 SQVTM, CDR2 ANQGSEA. Trimming stripped 7 bases from V and 6 bases from J, with 13 bases between. The CDR3 is made up of 12 amino acids. CDR3 sequence (DNA): TGCAGCGGACTTGAAACCACCAATGAGCAGTTCTTC. This encodes CSGLETTNEQFF.

V is TRBV28 and J is TRBJ1-4; 7 bases line up with TRBD1. CDR3 length: 15 amino acids. Germline CDR1 is MDHEN and CDR2 is SYDVKM. V lost 6 bases to trimming and J lost 11 bases; unmatched junction nucleotides: 15. The CDR3 DNA reads as TGTGCCAGCAGGGTGGACAGGAACACCCGCGAGAAACTGTTTTTT. Its translation: CASRVDRNTREKLFF. Full variable domain (remainder filled in from reference TRBV28 and TRBJ1-4): DVKVTQSSRYLVKRTGEKVFLECVQDMDHENMFWYRQDPGLGLRLIYFSYDVKMKEKGDIPEGYSVSREKKERFSLILESASTNQTSMYLCASRVDRNTREKLFFGSGTQLSVL.

This clonotype was observed at least ten times. The V and J genes are TRBV5-1 and TRBJ1-2; D might be TRBD1 (5 bases). CDR1 and CDR2 from the germline V gene are SGHRS and YFSETQ. CDR3 length equals 14 residues. Trimming stripped 1 base from V and 2 bases from J, with 9 bases between. CDR3 residues: CASSLSPGNYGYTF. The CDR3 nucleotides read TGCGCCAGCAGCTTGTCCCCAGGGAACTATGGCTACACCTTC.

V is TRBV6-2 or TRBV6-3 and J is TRBJ2-5; 8 nucleotides agree with TRBD2. CDR1 and CDR2 (germline): MNHEY, SVGEGT. Trimming cost V 4 bases and J 5 bases; bases outside gene matches: 9. The CDR3 runs to 15 residues. DNA for the CDR3: TGTGCCAGCAGTTCCCGGACTAGCATGGGGGAGACCCAGTACTTC. Translation: CASSSRTSMGETQYF.

This clonotype has at least ten counts. J is TRBJ2-2 and V is TRBV6-5; no reliable D call. The CDR3 length is 12 residues. Germline CDR1 reads MNHEY; CDR2 reads SVGAGI. Trimming cost V 7 bases and J 7 bases, with 10 bases left between them. The CDR3 reads CASTPNNGELFF. The CDR3 region has the DNA TGTGCCAGCACTCCAAATAACGGGGAGCTGTTTTTT.

The rearrangement joins TRBV4-3 to TRBJ2-5; 8 positions agree with TRBD2. The J segment lost 10 bases and the V segment lost 0 bases, leaving 10 bases of the junction unmatched. This CDR3 contains 15 residues. CDR1 is LGHNA, CDR2 YSLEER, per germline. Here the CDR3 DNA reads TGCGCCAGCAGCCAAGACAGGACTAGCCTGGGGGGCCAGTACTTC. Its protein is CASSQDRTSLGGQYF.

V is TRBV20-1 and J is TRBJ2-7; 9 bases match TRBD1. Germline lookup yields CDR1 DFQATT and CDR2 SNEGSKA (reference sequence). This CDR3 spans 15 amino acids. The trim removed 5 bases at V and 0 bases at J, leaving 8 bases unmatched. The CDR3 sequence: CSAEPGQGDSYEQYF. DNA for the CDR3: TGCAGTGCTGAACCGGGACAGGGAGACTCCTACGAGCAGTACTTC.

The rearrangement links TRBV10-3 to TRBJ1-2, with 8 bases aligning to TRBD1. Unmatched junction bases numbered 10, after V lost 4 bases and J lost 6 bases. Germline V CDR1 and CDR2: ENHRY, SYGVKD. The CDR3 is 15 amino acids. CDR3 amino acids: CAISAYWTGRDGYTF. DNA of the CDR3: TGTGCCATCAGTGCCTATTGGACAGGGAGGGATGGCTACACCTTC.

This chain connects TRBV18 to TRBJ2-4; 7 bases line up with TRBD1. CDR1 and CDR2 from the germline V gene are KGHSH and LQKENI. V shed 3 bases, J shed 5 bases, and the junction held 4 bases outside the gene matches. The CDR3 has 14 residues. This CDR3 is CASSPSGTENIQYF. The CDR3 region has the DNA TGTGCCAGCTCACCGTCGGGGACAGAAAACATTCAGTACTTC.